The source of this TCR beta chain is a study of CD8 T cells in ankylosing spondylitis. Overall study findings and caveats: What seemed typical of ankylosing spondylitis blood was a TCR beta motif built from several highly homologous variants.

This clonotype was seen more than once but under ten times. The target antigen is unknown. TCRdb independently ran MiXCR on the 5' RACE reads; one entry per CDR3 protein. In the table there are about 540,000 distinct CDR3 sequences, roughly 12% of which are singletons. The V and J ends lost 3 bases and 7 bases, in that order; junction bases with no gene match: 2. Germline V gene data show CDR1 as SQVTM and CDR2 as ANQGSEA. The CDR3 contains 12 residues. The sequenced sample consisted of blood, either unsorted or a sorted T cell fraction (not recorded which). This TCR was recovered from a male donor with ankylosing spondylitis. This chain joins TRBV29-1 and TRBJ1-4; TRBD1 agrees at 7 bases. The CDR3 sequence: CSVDTGVEKLFF. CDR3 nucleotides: TGCAGCGTTGATACAGGGGTTGAAAAACTGTTTTTT.